A single sample gave rise to the 18 T cell receptor beta chains below, sequenced in a study of response to subunit inactivated influenza vaccine. TCRdb analysed the RT-PCR reads with MiXCR anew, one entry per CDR3 protein. The data contain about 700,000 distinct CDR3 sequences, 15% to 19% of them singletons. Source: PBMCs from blood, taken 12 days after vaccination. These TCRs come from a man over 45 who received an inactivated influenza vaccine.

The V call is TRBV14, the J call TRBJ1-2; D gene unclear. Germline V gene lookup returns CDR1 SGHDN and CDR2 FVKESK. The CDR3 totals 13 residues. The germline V and J ends were trimmed by 0 bases and 4 bases, with 6 bases remaining between them. The CDR3 DNA sequence: TGTGCCAGCAGCCAAGAGACGGTCTATGGCTACACCTTC. It is translated as CASSQETVYGYTF. The variable domain in full, with the rest retrieved from reference TRBV14 and TRBJ1-2, is EAGVTQFPSHSVIEKGQTVTLRCDPISGHDNLYWYRRVMGKEIKFLLHFVKESKQDESGMPNNRFLAERTGGTYSTLKVQPAELEDSGVYFCASSQETVYGYTFGSGTRLTVV.

This clonotype has more than one count but fewer than ten. V is TRBV20-1 and J is TRBJ2-3; 9 nucleotides match TRBD2. V dropped 5 bases and J dropped 1; count of bases not matched to a gene: 10. Germline V gene lookup returns CDR1 DFQATT and CDR2 SNEGSKA (reference sequence). There are 16 residues in the CDR3. The CDR3 loop is CSAETSAGGGTDTQYF. The CDR3 nucleotides are TGCAGTGCTGAGACAAGCGCGGGGGGGGGCACAGATACGCAGTATTTT.

The CDR3 reads CASSFSDWADTQYF. The CDR3 region has the DNA TGCGCCAGCAGCTTCAGCGATTGGGCAGATACGCAGTATTTT. V gene TRBV5-1 combines with J gene TRBJ2-3; D remains ambiguous. CDR3 length: 14 residues. Germline lookup yields CDR1 SGHRS and CDR2 YFSETQ. The V end was cut by 2 bases, the J end by 4 bases, with 11 bases between.

The chain links TRBV5-6 to TRBJ2-1; TRBD2 aligns across 10 bases. The germline V gene has CDR1 SGHDT and CDR2 YYEEEE. J lost 4 bases, V lost 1 base, and 5 bases had no gene match. This CDR3 is 16 amino acids long. The CDR3 reads CASSLKTSGSYNEQFF. The CDR3 nucleotides are TGTGCCAGCAGCTTGAAGACTAGCGGGTCTTACAATGAGCAGTTCTTC. Full variable domain (missing parts from reference TRBV5-6 and TRBJ2-1): DAGVTQSPTHLIKTRGQQVTLRCSPKSGHDTVSWYQQALGQGPQFIFQYYEEEERQRGNFPDRFSGHQFPNYSSELNVNALLLGDSALYLCASSLKTSGSYNEQFFGPGTRLTVL.

This clonotype was counted between two and nine times. The chain carries TRBV10-1 and TRBJ2-3; 10 nucleotides line up with TRBD2. The CDR3 loop spans 15 amino acids. V lost 4 bases and J lost 4; bases outside the gene matches: 5. Looked up from germline, CDR1 is WNHNN and CDR2 is SYGVQD (reference sequence). Here the CDR3 DNA reads TGCGCCAGCAGTGTAAGCGGGGGGGCGTCAGATACGCAGTATTTT. It yields the protein CASSVSGGASDTQYF.

This clonotype was found a few times. V gene TRBV12-3 or TRBV12-4 combines with J gene TRBJ2-7; TRBD2 might be the D (5 bases). V dropped 1 base and J dropped 6 bases, with 10 bases sitting between them. The CDR3 totals 13 residues. CDR3 nucleotide sequence: TGTGCCAGCAGTTTAGGGGAGATGACCGAGCAGTACTTC. Protein product: CASSLGEMTEQYF.

In this sample, this clonotype turned up a few times. V is TRBV20-1 and J is TRBJ2-1; D is undetermined. The germline gives CDR1 DFQATT, CDR2 SNEGSKA (reference sequence). V lost 5 bases, J lost 7 bases, and 9 bases lay in between. This CDR3 contains 11 residues. CDR3 sequence reads: CSAGPRNEQFF. The CDR3 nucleotides read TGCAGTGCTGGACCTCGAAATGAGCAGTTCTTC.

A few counts support this clonotype. The chain couples TRBV5-6 to TRBJ1-4, with D possibly matching TRBD1 (6 bases). CDR1 and CDR2 (germline): SGHDT, YYEEEE. Trimming pared 4 bases from V and 4 bases from J, leaving 29 bases between. The CDR3 has 20 amino acids. CDR3: CASSLGGVQELFLINEKLFF. Written as DNA, the CDR3 is TGTGCCAGCAGCCTTGGGGGCGTACAGGAGCTGTTTCTCATTAATGAAAAACTGTTTTTT. The full variable domain, its missing parts supplied by reference TRBV5-6 and TRBJ1-4, is DAGVTQSPTHLIKTRGQQVTLRCSPKSGHDTVSWYQQALGQGPQFIFQYYEEEERQRGNFPDRFSGHQFPNYSSELNVNALLLGDSALYLCASSLGGVQELFLINEKLFFGSGTQLSVL.

The chain couples TRBV6-5 to TRBJ2-5; 8 nucleotides match TRBD1. V was pared by 2 bases and J by 0 bases, with 11 bases of the junction left unmatched. Germline CDR1 and CDR2: MNHEY and SVGAGI. CDR3 length: 18 amino acids. CDR3 DNA: TGTGCCAGCAGTTACGACGCCGGGACAGGTCCATACCAAGAGACCCAGTACTTC. Its protein product is CASSYDAGTGPYQETQYF.

The table lists this clonotype with a few counts. V and J are TRBV6-2 or TRBV6-3 and TRBJ2-4, with unresolved D. The CDR3 loop spans 11 amino acids. Trimming pared 5 bases from V and 8 bases from J, leaving 7 bases between. Germline assignment: CDR1 MNHEY and CDR2 SVGEGT. CDR3 region: CASSQTDIQYF. In DNA form, the CDR3 reads TGTGCCAGCAGTCAGACGGACATTCAGTACTTC.

The J gene is TRBJ2-2, the V gene TRBV6-5; no firm D call. V was shortened by 2 bases and J by 2 bases, with 12 bases between the two germline ends. CDR1 MNHEY and CDR2 SVGAGI come from the germline V gene. The CDR3 contains 16 residues. CDR3 sequence (DNA): TGTGCCAGCAGTTACGTCGTCGTCGACAACACCGGGGAGCTGTTTTTT. Protein product: CASSYVVVDNTGELFF.

The chain recombines TRBV20-1 with TRBJ1-2, with 7 bases fitting TRBD1. This CDR3 is 15 amino acids long. With 5 bases clipped from V and 8 bases from J, the junction kept 17 bases outside the gene matches. The germline gives CDR1 DFQATT, CDR2 SNEGSKA (reference sequence). This CDR3 reads CSAGGPTNRGGGYTF. CDR3 DNA: TGCAGTGCTGGGGGCCCCACGAACAGGGGTGGAGGCTACACCTTC.

This chain links TRBV11-3 with TRBJ2-1, with D possibly being TRBD2 (5 bases). V lost 0 bases to trimming and J lost 6 bases, with 9 bases between them. This CDR3 comprises 14 residues. In germline, CDR1 is SGHNT, CDR2 YENEEA. This CDR3 reads CASSLESGRNEQFF. Here the CDR3 DNA reads TGTGCCAGCAGCTTAGAGAGCGGACGCAATGAGCAGTTCTTC.

The genes are TRBV5-1 and TRBJ2-7, with D unresolved. Per the germline V gene, CDR1 is SGHRS and CDR2 is YFSETQ. The CDR3 spans 14 residues. V was shortened by 4 bases and J by 0 bases, with 11 bases between the two germline ends. CDR3 amino acids: CASSGWQDSYEQYF. DNA of the CDR3: TGCGCCAGCAGCGGGTGGCAGGACTCCTACGAGCAGTACTTC.

This chain connects TRBV7-9 to TRBJ2-7; TRBD1 matches 7 bases. The CDR3 length is 14 residues. V lost 8 bases and J lost 2; bases outside the gene matches: 9. Per the germline V gene, CDR1 is SEHNR and CDR2 is FQNEAQ (reference sequence). CDR3 sequence (DNA): TGTGCCAGCGGAACCGGGACAGCCACCTACGAGCAGTACTTC. Translating it yields CASGTGTATYEQYF.

This clonotype was observed many times. The V gene is TRBV5-1, the J gene TRBJ2-1; 9 positions agree with TRBD2. Germline loops: CDR1 SGHRS, CDR2 YFSETQ. This CDR3 spans 16 amino acids. The V segment lost 0 bases and the J segment 7 bases; nucleotides outside the gene matches: 8. CDR3 sequence reads: CASSLGGGRATNEQFF. For the CDR3, the DNA is TGCGCCAGCAGCTTGGGAGGCGGGAGGGCAACAAATGAGCAGTTCTTC.

This clonotype has just a few counts. The genes are TRBV5-1 and TRBJ1-6; 7 bases match TRBD1. Trimming cost V 4 bases and J 14 bases; bases outside gene matches: 9. The CDR3 runs 13 residues. The germline V gene encodes CDR1 SGHRS and CDR2 YFSETQ. As DNA, the CDR3 is TGCGCCAGCAGCCCCCAACAGGGGTCCACCCTCCACTTT. Its protein product is CASSPQQGSTLHF. Complete variable domain (other parts from reference TRBV5-1 and TRBJ1-6): KAGVTQTPRYLIKTRGQQVTLSCSPISGHRSVSWYQQTPGQGLQFLFEYFSETQRNKGNFPGRFSGRQFSNSRSEMNVSTLELGDSALYLCASSPQQGSTLHFGNGTRLTVT.

The J gene is TRBJ2-3, the V gene TRBV5-5; D is possibly TRBD2 (5 bases). The CDR3 consists of 15 residues. The V gene lost 4 bases and the J gene lost 2 bases, with 14 bases spanning the gap. The germline gives CDR1 SGHKS, CDR2 YYEKEE (reference sequence). The CDR3 sequence: CASSVGGLTTDTQYF. As DNA, the CDR3 is TGTGCCAGCAGCGTTGGAGGATTAACCACAGATACGCAGTATTTT.